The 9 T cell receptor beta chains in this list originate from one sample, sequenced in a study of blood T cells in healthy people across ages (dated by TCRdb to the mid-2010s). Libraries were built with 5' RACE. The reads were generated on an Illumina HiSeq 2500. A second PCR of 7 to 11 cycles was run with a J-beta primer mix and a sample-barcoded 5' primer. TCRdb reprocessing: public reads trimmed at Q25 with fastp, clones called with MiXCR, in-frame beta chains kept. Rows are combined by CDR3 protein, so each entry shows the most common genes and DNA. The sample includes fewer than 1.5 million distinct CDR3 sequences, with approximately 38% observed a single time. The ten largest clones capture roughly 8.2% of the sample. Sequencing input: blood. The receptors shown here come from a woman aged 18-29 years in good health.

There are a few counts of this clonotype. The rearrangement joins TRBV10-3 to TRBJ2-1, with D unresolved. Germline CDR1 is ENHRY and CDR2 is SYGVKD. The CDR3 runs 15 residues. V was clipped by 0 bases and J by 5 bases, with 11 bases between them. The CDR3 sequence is CAISESGWANNEQFF. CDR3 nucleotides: TGTGCCATCAGTGAGTCAGGGTGGGCGAACAATGAGCAGTTCTTC.

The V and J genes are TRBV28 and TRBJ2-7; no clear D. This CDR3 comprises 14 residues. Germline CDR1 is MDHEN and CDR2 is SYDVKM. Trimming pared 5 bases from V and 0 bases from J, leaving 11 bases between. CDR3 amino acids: CASSVKFRSYEQYF. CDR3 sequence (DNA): TGTGCCAGCAGTGTAAAGTTCCGCTCCTACGAGCAGTACTTC.

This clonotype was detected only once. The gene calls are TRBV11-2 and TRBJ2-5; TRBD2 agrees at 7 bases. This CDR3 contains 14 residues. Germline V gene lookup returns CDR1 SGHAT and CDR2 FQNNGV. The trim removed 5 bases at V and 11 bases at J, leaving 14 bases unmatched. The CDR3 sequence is CASSRELAFNEQYF. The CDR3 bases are TGTGCCAGCAGCCGTGAACTAGCGTTCAATGAGCAGTACTTC. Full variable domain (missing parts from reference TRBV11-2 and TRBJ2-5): EAGVAQSPRYKIIEKRQSVAFWCNPISGHATLYWYQQILGQGPKLLIQFQNNGVVDDSQLPKDRFSAERLKGVDSTLKIQPAKLEDSAVYLCASSRELAFNEQYFGPGTRLLVL.

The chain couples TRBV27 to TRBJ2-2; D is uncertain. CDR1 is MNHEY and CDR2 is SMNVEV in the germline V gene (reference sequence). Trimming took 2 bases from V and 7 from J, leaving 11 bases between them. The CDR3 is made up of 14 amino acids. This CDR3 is CASSLQWLGGELFF. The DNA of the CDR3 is TGTGCCAGCAGTTTACAGTGGCTAGGCGGGGAGCTGTTTTTT.

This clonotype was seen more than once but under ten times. CDR3 sequence reads: CASSLELNEKLFF. The CDR3 bases are TGTGCCAGCAGCTTGGAGCTTAATGAAAAACTGTTTTTT. The gene calls are TRBV5-5 and TRBJ1-4; D call uncertain. The CDR3 has 13 residues. Germline V gene data show CDR1 as SGHKS and CDR2 as YYEKEE (reference sequence). V was shortened by 0 bases and J by 4 bases, with 4 bases between the two germline ends.

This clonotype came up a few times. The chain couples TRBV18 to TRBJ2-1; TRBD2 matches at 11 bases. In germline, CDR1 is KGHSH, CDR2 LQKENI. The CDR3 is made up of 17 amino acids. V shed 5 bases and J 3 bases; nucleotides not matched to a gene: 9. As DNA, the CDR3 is TGTGCCAGCTCATGGTCTAGCGGGGGGTTCGGCTACAATGAGCAGTTCTTC. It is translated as CASSWSSGGFGYNEQFF.

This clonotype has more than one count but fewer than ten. In DNA, the CDR3 is TGTGCCAGCAGCTTCTTAACGGGACAGGGGACAGATACGCAGTATTTT. Translating it yields CASSFLTGQGTDTQYF. J is TRBJ2-3 and V is TRBV7-3, with 10 positions matching TRBD1. The V and J ends lost 3 bases and 3 bases, in that order; junction bases with no gene match: 6. CDR3 size: 16 residues. Germline CDR1 SGHTA, CDR2 FQGTGA.

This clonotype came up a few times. In DNA form, the CDR3 reads TGCGCCAGCAGCCTAGCAGGGGGTTTTACCTACAATGAGCAGTTCTTC. This sequence encodes CASSLAGGFTYNEQFF. This chain links TRBV5-1 with TRBJ2-1, with 7 bases fitting TRBD1. The V and J ends lost 4 bases and 2 bases, in that order; junction bases with no gene match: 9. The CDR3 is made up of 16 amino acids. CDR1 and CDR2 from the germline V gene are SGHRS and YFSETQ. Together with reference TRBV5-1 and TRBJ2-1, the CDR3 gives the full variable domain: KAGVTQTPRYLIKTRGQQVTLSCSPISGHRSVSWYQQTPGQGLQFLFEYFSETQRNKGNFPGRFSGRQFSNSRSEMNVSTLELGDSALYLCASSLAGGFTYNEQFFGPGTRLTVL.

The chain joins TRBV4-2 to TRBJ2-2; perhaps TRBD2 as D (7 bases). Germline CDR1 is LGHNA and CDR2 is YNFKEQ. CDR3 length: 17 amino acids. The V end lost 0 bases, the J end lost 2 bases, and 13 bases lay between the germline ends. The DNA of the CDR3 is TGTGCCAGCAGCCAAGATCAAAGCGGGACAAACACCGGGGAGCTGTTTTTT. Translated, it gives CASSQDQSGTNTGELFF.